This T cell receptor beta chain was documented in a study of shared clonotypes between healthy human individuals. Study at large: Donors had three CD4 naive, three CD4 memory, two CD8 naive and one CD8 memory plate apiece.

Findings and limits, study-wide: Among donors, sharing of clonotypes was expected to be affected by sequencing depth. Estimated richness was generally greater in naive than memory subsets.

About this clone: As yet, its antigen is unknown.

Selected positively for CCR7 and CD45RO-negative, naive CD8 cells excluded terminally differentiated effector memory CD45RA+ cells. Every donor was a Caucasian adult from Nashville, Tennessee. Profiled with immunoSEQ multiplex PCR; TCRdb holds only in-frame clones, not every one. The profile shows roughly 2,000,000 clones, around 95% of them singletons. CDR1 MNHEY and CDR2 SMNVEV come from the germline V gene (reference sequence). The CDR3 length is 15 residues. Trimming removed 6 bases from V and 6 bases from J, with 17 bases in between. The gene calls are TRBV27 and TRBJ1-4, with a possible D match to TRBD1 (5 bases). The source is a young man in good health. Some clones in this sample may be carry-over from other donors' samples. Material: naive CD8+ T cells from PBMCs. In DNA, the CDR3 is TGTGCCAGCAGCAAACCGGGACCCGGCCATGAAAAACTGTTTTTT. It codes for CASSKPGPGHEKLFF.